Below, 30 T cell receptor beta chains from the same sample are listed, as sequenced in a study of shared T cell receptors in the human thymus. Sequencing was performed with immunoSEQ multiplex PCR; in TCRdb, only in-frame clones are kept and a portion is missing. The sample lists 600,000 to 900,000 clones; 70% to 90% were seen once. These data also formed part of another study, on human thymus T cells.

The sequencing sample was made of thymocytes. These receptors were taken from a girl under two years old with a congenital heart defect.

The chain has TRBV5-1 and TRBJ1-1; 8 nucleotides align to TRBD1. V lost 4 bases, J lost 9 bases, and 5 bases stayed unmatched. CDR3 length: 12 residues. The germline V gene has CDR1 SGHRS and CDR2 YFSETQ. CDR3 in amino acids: CASSPTGAKAFF. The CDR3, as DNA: TGCGCCAGCAGCCCGACAGGGGCTAAAGCTTTCTTT.

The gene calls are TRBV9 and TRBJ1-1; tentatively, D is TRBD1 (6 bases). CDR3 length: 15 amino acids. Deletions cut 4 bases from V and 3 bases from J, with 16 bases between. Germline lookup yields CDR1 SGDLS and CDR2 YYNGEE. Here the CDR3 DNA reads TGTGCCAGCAGCACCGAGGGGGAGCGGTACACTGAAGCTTTCTTT. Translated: CASSTEGERYTEAFF. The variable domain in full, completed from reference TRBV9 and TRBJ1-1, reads DSGVTQTPKHLITATGQRVTLRCSPRSGDLSVYWYQQSLDQGLQFLIQYYNGEERAKGNILERFSAQQFPDLHSELNLSSLELGDSALYFCASSTEGERYTEAFFGQGTRLTVV.

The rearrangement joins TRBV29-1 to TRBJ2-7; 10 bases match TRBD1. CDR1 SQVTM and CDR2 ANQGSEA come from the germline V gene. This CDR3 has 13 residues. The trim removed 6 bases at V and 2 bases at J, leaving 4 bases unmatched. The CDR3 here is CSVGQGPAYEQYF. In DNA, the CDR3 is TGCAGCGTGGGACAGGGGCCTGCCTACGAGCAGTACTTC.

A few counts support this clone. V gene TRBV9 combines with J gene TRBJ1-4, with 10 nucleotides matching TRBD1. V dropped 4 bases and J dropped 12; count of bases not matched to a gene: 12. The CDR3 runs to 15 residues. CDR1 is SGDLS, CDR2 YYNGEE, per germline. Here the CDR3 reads CASSPPGTGVRELFF. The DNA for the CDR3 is TGTGCCAGCAGCCCCCCCGGGACAGGGGTGAGGGAACTGTTTTTT.

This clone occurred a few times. CDR3 in amino acids: CASSLGSSGAISYEQYF. The CDR3 nucleotides are TGTGCCAGCAGCTTAGGGTCAAGCGGCGCTATCTCCTACGAGCAGTACTTC. The gene calls are TRBV5-5 and TRBJ2-7; possible D gene TRBD2, 5 bases. CDR3 length equals 17 residues. Germline loops: CDR1 SGHKS, CDR2 YYEKEE (reference sequence). V lost 2 bases, J lost 0 bases, and 18 bases lay in between.

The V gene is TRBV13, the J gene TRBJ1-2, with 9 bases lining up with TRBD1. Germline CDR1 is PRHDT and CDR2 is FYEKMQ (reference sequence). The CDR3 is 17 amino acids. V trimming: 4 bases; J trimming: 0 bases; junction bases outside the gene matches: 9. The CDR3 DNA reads TGTGCCAGCAGCTCTGAAGGGACAGGGACCACTAACTATGGCTACACCTTC. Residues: CASSSEGTGTTNYGYTF.

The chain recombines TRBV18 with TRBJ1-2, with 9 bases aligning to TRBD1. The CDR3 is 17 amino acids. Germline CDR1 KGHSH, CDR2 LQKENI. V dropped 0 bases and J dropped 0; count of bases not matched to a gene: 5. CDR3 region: CASSPPHGQGSNYGYTF. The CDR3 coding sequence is TGTGCCAGCTCACCACCTCACGGACAGGGGTCTAACTATGGCTACACCTTC.

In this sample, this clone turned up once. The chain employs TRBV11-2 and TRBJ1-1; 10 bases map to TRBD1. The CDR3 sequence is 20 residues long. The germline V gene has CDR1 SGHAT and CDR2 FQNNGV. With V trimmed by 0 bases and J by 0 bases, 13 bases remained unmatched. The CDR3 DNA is TGTGCCAGCAGCTTAGATCAAAGCGGGGACAGGGGTGGGATGAACACTGAAGCTTTCTTT. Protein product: CASSLDQSGDRGGMNTEAFF.

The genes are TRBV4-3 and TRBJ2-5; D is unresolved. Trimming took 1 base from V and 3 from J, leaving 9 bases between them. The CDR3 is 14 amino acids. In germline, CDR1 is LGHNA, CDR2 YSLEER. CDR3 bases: TGCGCCAGCAGCCAAGCTAGTAGTAAAGAGACCCAGTACTTC. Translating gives CASSQASSKETQYF.

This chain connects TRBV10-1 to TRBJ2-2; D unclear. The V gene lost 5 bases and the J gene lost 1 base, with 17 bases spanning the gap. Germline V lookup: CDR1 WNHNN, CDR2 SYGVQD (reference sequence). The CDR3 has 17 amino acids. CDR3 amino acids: CASSQTTTEQNTGELFF. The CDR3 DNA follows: TGCGCCAGCAGTCAAACTACGACCGAACAGAACACCGGGGAGCTGTTTTTT.

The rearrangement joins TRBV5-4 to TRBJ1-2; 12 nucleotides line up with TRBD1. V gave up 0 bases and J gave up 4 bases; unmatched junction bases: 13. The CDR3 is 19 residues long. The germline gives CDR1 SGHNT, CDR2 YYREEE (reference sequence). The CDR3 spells CASSLGGVGTGGFSYGYTF. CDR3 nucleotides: TGTGCCAGCAGCTTGGGAGGCGTCGGGACAGGGGGCTTCAGCTATGGCTACACCTTC.

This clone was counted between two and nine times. DNA of the CDR3: TGTGCCAGCAGCTTTGTGGGCCTGACGGAGCCCCAGCATTTT. Translated: CASSFVGLTEPQHF. The chain joins TRBV12-1 to TRBJ1-5; TRBD1 is the table's D call and was not checked against the DNA. TRBV12-1 is a documented pseudogene. The CDR3 runs 14 residues.

DNA for the CDR3: TGTGCCAGCTCAAGACGCAGGGACGAGCAGTACTTC. The encoded protein is CASSRRRDEQYF. This chain connects TRBV25-1 to TRBJ2-7, with a weak D call TRBD1 (5 bases). This CDR3 is 12 amino acids long. CDR1 MGHDK and CDR2 SYGVNS come from the germline V gene. Trimming took off 8 bases at V and 5 bases at J, with 13 bases between the two ends.

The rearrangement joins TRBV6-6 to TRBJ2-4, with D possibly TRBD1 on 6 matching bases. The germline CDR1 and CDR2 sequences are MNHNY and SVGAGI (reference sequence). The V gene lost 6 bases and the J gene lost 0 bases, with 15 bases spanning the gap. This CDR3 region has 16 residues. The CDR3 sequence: CASRIGQQLAKNIQYF. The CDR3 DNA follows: TGTGCCAGCAGGATTGGACAGCAACTAGCCAAAAACATTCAGTACTTC.

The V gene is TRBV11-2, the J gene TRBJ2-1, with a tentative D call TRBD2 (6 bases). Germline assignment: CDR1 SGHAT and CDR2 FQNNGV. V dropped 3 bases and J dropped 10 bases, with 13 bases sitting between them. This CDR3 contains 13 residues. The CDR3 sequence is CASSLEGGGEQFF. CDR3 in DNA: TGTGCCAGCAGCTTGGAAGGTGGGGGGGAGCAGTTCTTC.

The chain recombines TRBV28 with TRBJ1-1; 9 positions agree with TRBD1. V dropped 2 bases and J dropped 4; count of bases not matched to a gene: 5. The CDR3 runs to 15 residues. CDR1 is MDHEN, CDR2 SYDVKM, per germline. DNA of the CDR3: TGTGCCAGCAGTTTACCCGGGACAGGGACCACTGAAGCTTTCTTT. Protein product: CASSLPGTGTTEAFF.

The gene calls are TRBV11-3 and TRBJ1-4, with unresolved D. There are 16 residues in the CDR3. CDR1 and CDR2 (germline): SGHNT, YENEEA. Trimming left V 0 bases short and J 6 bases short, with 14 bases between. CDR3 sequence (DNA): TGTGCCAGCAGCTTAGATCGACGGGGATCCTATGAAAAACTGTTTTTT. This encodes CASSLDRRGSYEKLFF.

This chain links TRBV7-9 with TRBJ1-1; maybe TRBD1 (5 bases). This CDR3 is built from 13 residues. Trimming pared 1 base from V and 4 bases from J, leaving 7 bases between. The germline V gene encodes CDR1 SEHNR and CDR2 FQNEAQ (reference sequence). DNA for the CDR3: TGTGCCAGCAGCTTAGTCAGGGCCACTGAAGCTTTCTTT. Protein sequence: CASSLVRATEAFF. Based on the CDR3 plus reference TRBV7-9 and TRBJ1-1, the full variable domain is DTGVSQNPRHKITKRGQNVTFRCDPISEHNRLYWYRQTLGQGPEFLTYFQNEAQLEKSRLLSDRFSAERPKGSFSTLEIQRTEQGDSAMYLCASSLVRATEAFFGQGTRLTVV.

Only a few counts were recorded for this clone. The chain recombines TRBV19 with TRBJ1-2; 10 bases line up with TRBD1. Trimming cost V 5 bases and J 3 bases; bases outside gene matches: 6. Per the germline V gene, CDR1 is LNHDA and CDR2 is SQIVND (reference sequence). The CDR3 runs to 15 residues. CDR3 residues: CASSPGTGEDYGYTF. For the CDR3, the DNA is TGTGCCAGTAGTCCAGGGACAGGGGAGGACTATGGCTACACCTTC.

The CDR3 region is CASSLLGGGGPNVEQFF. The CDR3, as DNA: TGTGCCAGCAGCTTACTCGGAGGGGGGGGACCGAACGTGGAGCAGTTCTTC. This chain joins TRBV7-6 and TRBJ2-1, with D perhaps TRBD2 (7 bases). This CDR3 has 17 amino acids. Trimming took 2 bases from V and 10 from J, leaving 24 bases between them. From germline, CDR1 is SGHVS and CDR2 FNYEAQ. The whole variable domain, filled in from reference TRBV7-6 and TRBJ2-1, reads GAGVSQSPRYKVTKRGQDVALRCDPISGHVSLYWYRQALGQGPEFLTYFNYEAQQDKSGLPNDRFSAERPEGSISTLTIQRTEQRDSAMYRCASSLLGGGGPNVEQFFGPGTRLTVL.

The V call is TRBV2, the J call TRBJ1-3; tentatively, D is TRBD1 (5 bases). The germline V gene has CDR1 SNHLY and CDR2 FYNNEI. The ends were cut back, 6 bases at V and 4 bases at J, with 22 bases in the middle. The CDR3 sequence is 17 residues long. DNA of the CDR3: TGTGCCAGCAGAGTCCTTCGCGGACAATCCAAGGGAAACACCATATATTTT. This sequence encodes CASRVLRGQSKGNTIYF.

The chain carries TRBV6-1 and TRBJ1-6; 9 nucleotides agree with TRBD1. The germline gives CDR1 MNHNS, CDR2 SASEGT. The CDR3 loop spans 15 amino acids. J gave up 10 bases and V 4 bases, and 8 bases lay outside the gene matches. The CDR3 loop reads CASSARTGDGSPLHF. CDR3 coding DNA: TGTGCCAGCAGTGCCCGGACAGGGGACGGCTCACCCCTCCACTTT.

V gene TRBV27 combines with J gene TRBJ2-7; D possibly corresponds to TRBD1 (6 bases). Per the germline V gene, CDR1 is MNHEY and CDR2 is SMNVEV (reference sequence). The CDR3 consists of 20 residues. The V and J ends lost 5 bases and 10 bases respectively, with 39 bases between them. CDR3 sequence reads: CASSPAEGIRDTQPGFIQYF. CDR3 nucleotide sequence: TGTGCCAGCAGTCCGGCTGAAGGAATACGGGACACCCAACCCGGTTTTATTCAGTACTTC.

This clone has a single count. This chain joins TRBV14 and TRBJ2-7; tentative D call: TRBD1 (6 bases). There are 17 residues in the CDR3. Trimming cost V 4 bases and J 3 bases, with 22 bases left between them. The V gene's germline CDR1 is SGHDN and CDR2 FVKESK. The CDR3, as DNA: TGTGCCAGCAGCCCCTACAACGGACAGCTCCCGGGCTACGAGCAGTACTTC. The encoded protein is CASSPYNGQLPGYEQYF.

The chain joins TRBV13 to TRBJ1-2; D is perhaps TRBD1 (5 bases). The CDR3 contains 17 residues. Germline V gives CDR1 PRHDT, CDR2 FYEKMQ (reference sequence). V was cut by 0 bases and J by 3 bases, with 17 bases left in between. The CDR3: CASSLGSPDRTHYGYTF. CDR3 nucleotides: TGTGCCAGCAGCTTAGGTAGTCCAGACAGAACCCACTATGGCTACACCTTC.

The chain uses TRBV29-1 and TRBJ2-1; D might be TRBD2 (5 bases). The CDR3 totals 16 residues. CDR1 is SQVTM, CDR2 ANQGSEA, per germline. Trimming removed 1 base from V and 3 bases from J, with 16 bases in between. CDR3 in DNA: TGCAGCGTTGAAGTGGACCTACGAGGGTTCTACAATGAGCAGTTCTTC. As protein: CSVEVDLRGFYNEQFF.

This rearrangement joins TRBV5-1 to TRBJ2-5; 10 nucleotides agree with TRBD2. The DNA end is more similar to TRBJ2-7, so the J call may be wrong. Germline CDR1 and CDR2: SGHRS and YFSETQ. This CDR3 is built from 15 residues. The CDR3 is CASSLRLAGVYEQYF. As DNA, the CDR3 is TGCGCCAGCAGCTTGCGGCTAGCGGGGGTATACGAGCAGTACTTC.

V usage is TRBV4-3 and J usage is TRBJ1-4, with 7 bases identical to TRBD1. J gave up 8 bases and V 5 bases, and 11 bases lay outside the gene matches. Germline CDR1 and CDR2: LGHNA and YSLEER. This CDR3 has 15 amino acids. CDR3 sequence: CASSGTGTAGEKLFF. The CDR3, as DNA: TGCGCCAGCAGCGGTACCGGGACAGCAGGAGAAAAACTGTTTTTT.

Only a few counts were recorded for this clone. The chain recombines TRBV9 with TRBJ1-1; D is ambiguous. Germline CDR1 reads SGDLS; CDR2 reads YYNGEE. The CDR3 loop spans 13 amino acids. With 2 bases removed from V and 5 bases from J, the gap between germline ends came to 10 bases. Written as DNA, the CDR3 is TGTGCCAGCAGCGTTCATGCCGGGACTGAAGCTTTCTTT. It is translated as CASSVHAGTEAFF.

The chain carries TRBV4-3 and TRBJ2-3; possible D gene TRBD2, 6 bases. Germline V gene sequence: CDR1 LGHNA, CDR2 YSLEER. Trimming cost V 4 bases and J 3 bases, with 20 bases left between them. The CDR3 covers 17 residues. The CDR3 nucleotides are TGCGCCAGCAGCCTCTTCACCCCGGGCGGGGTGACAGATACGCAGTATTTT. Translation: CASSLFTPGGVTDTQYF.